The 27 T cell receptor beta chains listed next were all sequenced from one sample in a study of naive and memory T cell subsets. No cognate antigen is known for these TCRs. Study-level points and caveats: A few larger clonotypes appeared in naive repertoires, especially CD8, possibly memory cells re-expressing CD45RA.

The beta constant-region primer was an equimolar mix of two oligonucleotides covering TRBC1 and TRBC2. Ligated cDNA was amplified by four rounds of PCR with nested alpha and beta constant-region primers and SP2. TCRdb re-called the UMI-ligation and nested PCR reads with MiXCR, one entry per CDR3 protein. This table holds approximately 150,000 distinct CDR3 sequences, approximately 20% found once. Sequencing was carried out using naive CD8+ T cells from blood. The origin of the receptors is a human donor in good health.

This chain joins TRBV11-2 and TRBJ2-4; D perhaps matches TRBD1 (5 bases). The CDR3 totals 17 residues. CDR1 is SGHAT and CDR2 is FQNNGV in the germline V gene. The V end lost 4 bases, the J end lost 2 bases, and 18 bases lay between the germline ends. The CDR3 DNA is TGTGCCAGCAGCTACCCGACAGTCAGCTCCTCCAAAAACATTCAGTACTTC. It translates to CASSYPTVSSSKNIQYF.

This clonotype was counted between two and nine times. The V gene is TRBV29-1, the J gene TRBJ2-1; no reliable D call. CDR1 and CDR2 from the germline V gene are SQVTM and ANQGSEA. Trimming took 5 bases from V and 2 from J, leaving 10 bases between them. This CDR3 comprises 13 residues. CDR3 loop: CSVQVGAYNEQFF. The CDR3, as DNA: TGCAGCGTTCAAGTAGGAGCCTACAATGAGCAGTTCTTC.

This clonotype was seen only a few times. The CDR3 nucleotides read TGTGCCAGCAGCCCGGGGCTCGGCGGCAACGAGCAGTACTTC. Amino acids: CASSPGLGGNEQYF. This chain joins TRBV9 and TRBJ2-7; D may be TRBD1 or TRBD2 (5 bases each). This CDR3 comprises 14 residues. Germline CDR1 is SGDLS and CDR2 is YYNGEE. V was clipped by 4 bases and J by 5 bases, with 16 bases between them.

The rearrangement joins TRBV29-1 to TRBJ2-3; 9 bases fit TRBD2. The CDR3 sequence is 14 residues long. The junction had 6 bases not matched to a gene; V was cut back by 1 base and J by 7 bases. The germline V gene encodes CDR1 SQVTM and CDR2 ANQGSEA. The CDR3 sequence: CSVEGREGMNTQYF. The CDR3 coding sequence is TGCAGCGTTGAAGGGCGGGAGGGTATGAATACGCAGTATTTT.

The chain joins TRBV24-1 to TRBJ2-1, with 7 bases lining up with TRBD1. V was pared by 5 bases and J by 8 bases, with 5 bases of the junction left unmatched. Germline V gene sequence: CDR1 KGHDR, CDR2 SFDVKD. The CDR3 sequence is 13 residues long. CDR3 sequence reads: CATSGQGRDEQFF. Here the CDR3 DNA reads TGTGCCACCAGTGGACAGGGTAGGGATGAGCAGTTCTTC.

This clonotype was seen a handful of times. The chain links TRBV7-8 to TRBJ2-1; 7 positions agree with TRBD2. Germline V gives CDR1 SGHVS, CDR2 FQNEAQ. The trim removed 11 bases at V and 3 bases at J, leaving 7 bases unmatched. This CDR3 spans 13 amino acids. The CDR3 DNA sequence: TGTGCCTCACGAGAGCGGGGCTACAATGAGCAGTTCTTC. Its translation: CASRERGYNEQFF.

This clonotype turned up a few times. The chain couples TRBV3-1 to TRBJ1-1; D remains unclear. The V end was cut by 4 bases, the J end by 3 bases, with 9 bases between. Looked up from germline, CDR1 is LGHDT and CDR2 is YNNKEL (reference sequence). This CDR3 contains 13 residues. The CDR3 loop is CASSPLEYTEAFF. The DNA of the CDR3 is TGTGCCAGCAGCCCCTTGGAGTACACTGAAGCTTTCTTT.

This clonotype was observed many times. The genes are TRBV12-3 or TRBV12-4 and TRBJ1-4; D gene unclear. The V end lost 3 bases, the J end lost 7 bases, and 3 bases lay between the germline ends. CDR3 length equals 11 residues. The CDR3 nucleotides read TGTGCCAGCAGTTTGGGTGAAAAACTGTTTTTT. This sequence encodes CASSLGEKLFF.

This clonotype showed up many times. The gene calls are TRBV11-2 and TRBJ2-2, with TRBD1 as a possible D gene (6 bases). Trimming pared 11 bases from V and 7 bases from J, leaving 14 bases between. CDR3 size: 12 residues. Looked up from germline, CDR1 is SGHAT and CDR2 is FQNNGV. CDR3 protein: CASGVLNGELFF. The CDR3 nucleotides are TGTGCCTCAGGGGTTCTTAACGGGGAGCTGTTTTTT.

The CDR3 loop reads CASSSLLAGGPIVSYNEQFF. CDR3 DNA sequence: TGTGCCAGCAGCTCACTACTAGCGGGAGGGCCTATTGTATCCTACAATGAGCAGTTCTTC. The chain combines TRBV7-6 with TRBJ2-1; 13 bases are a match to TRBD2. The CDR3 spans 20 residues. Trimming cost V 4 bases and J 1 base; bases outside gene matches: 13. Looked up from germline, CDR1 is SGHVS and CDR2 is FNYEAQ.

This clonotype occurred a few times. The gene calls are TRBV3-1 and TRBJ2-1, with 7 bases that match TRBD1. This CDR3 contains 16 residues. CDR1 is LGHDT and CDR2 is YNNKEL in the germline V gene (reference sequence). J gave up 4 bases and V 3 bases, and 9 bases lay outside the gene matches. CDR3 sequence (DNA): TGTGCCAGCAGCCACCCCGACAGGGCGGGTTACAATGAGCAGTTCTTC. Translated, it gives CASSHPDRAGYNEQFF.

This clonotype appeared a few times. The CDR3 bases are TGCGCCAGCAGCCAAGCCCCCACTAGCGGGAGCGCCTACGAGCAGTACTTC. This sequence encodes CASSQAPTSGSAYEQYF. The chain couples TRBV4-1 to TRBJ2-7; 11 positions agree with TRBD2. J gave up 2 bases and V 1 base, and 7 bases lay outside the gene matches. Germline CDR1 and CDR2: MGHRA and YSYEKL. This CDR3 is 17 amino acids long.

This clonotype appeared a few times. The CDR3 bases are TGTGCCAGCAGTGAGTCCTTTGGCGGTCAGCCCCAGCATTTT. Residues: CASSESFGGQPQHF. V gene TRBV25-1 combines with J gene TRBJ1-5, with D unresolved. The V end lost 3 bases, the J end lost 6 bases, and 12 bases lay between the germline ends. This CDR3 is 14 amino acids long. Germline lookup yields CDR1 MGHDK and CDR2 SYGVNS. The complete variable domain, with remaining parts taken from reference TRBV25-1 and TRBJ1-5, reads EADIYQTPRYLVIGTGKKITLECSQTMGHDKMYWYQQDPGMELHLIHYSYGVNSTEKGDLSSESTVSRIRTEHFPLTLESARPSHTSQYLCASSESFGGQPQHFGDGTRLSIL.

This sequence joins TRBV28 and TRBJ2-7; D is perhaps TRBD1 or TRBD2 (7 bases each). Germline V gene lookup returns CDR1 MDHEN and CDR2 SYDVKM. Trimming left V 2 bases short and J 3 bases short, with 20 bases between. The CDR3 consists of 17 residues. CDR3 region: CASSLPSRGTDFYEQYF. The CDR3 DNA follows: TGTGCCAGCAGTTTACCCTCGCGGGGGACAGATTTCTACGAGCAGTACTTC.

The chain has TRBV27 and TRBJ2-3; D possibly corresponds to TRBD1 (6 bases). Trimming cost V 5 bases and J 6 bases, with 15 bases left between them. CDR3 length: 14 residues. Germline assignment: CDR1 MNHEY and CDR2 SMNVEV (reference sequence). CDR3 protein: CASSRTGSRDTQYF. The DNA for the CDR3 is TGTGCCAGCAGTCGTACAGGGAGTCGGGATACGCAGTATTTT.

The chain couples TRBV5-5 to TRBJ2-1; D is undetermined. Deletions cut 0 bases from V and 8 bases from J, with 9 bases between. The CDR3 spans 13 residues. The germline CDR1 and CDR2 sequences are SGHKS and YYEKEE (reference sequence). The CDR3 DNA reads TGTGCCAGCAGCTTGGACAGACCCGATGAGCAGTTCTTC. Amino acids: CASSLDRPDEQFF.

This clonotype was picked up a small number of times. The chain couples TRBV11-1 to TRBJ2-7; 8 bases match TRBD2. V lost 5 bases and J lost 2; bases outside the gene matches: 17. This CDR3 is built from 18 residues. Germline-derived CDR1 and CDR2 are SGHAT and FQDESV (reference sequence). Written as DNA, the CDR3 is TGTGCCAGCAGCCCAAACTCCCCCGGGACTAGTATAACCTACGAGCAGTACTTC. Protein product: CASSPNSPGTSITYEQYF.

This clonotype was observed a few times. V and J are TRBV24-1 and TRBJ2-3, with D uncertain. The CDR3 is 15 residues long. V lost 1 base to trimming and J lost 0 bases, with 7 bases between them. The V gene's germline CDR1 is KGHDR and CDR2 SFDVKD. The DNA of the CDR3 is TGTGCCACCAGTGATTTACGGGCTAGCACAGATACGCAGTATTTT. It is translated as CATSDLRASTDTQYF.

The genes are TRBV7-9 and TRBJ2-1, with D unclear. The CDR3 sequence is 11 residues long. V lost 7 bases, J lost 7 bases, and 8 bases lay in between. Germline-derived CDR1 and CDR2 are SEHNR and FQNEAQ (reference sequence). The CDR3 here is CASNLENEQFF. CDR3 nucleotide sequence: TGTGCCAGCAATTTGGAGAATGAGCAGTTCTTC.

In this sample, this clonotype turned up many times. V usage is TRBV28 and J usage is TRBJ2-7, with D tentatively TRBD2 (5 bases). V lost 4 bases and J 5 bases, leaving 12 bases between the germline ends. The CDR3 has 13 residues. Germline CDR1 is MDHEN and CDR2 is SYDVKM. CDR3 DNA sequence: TGTGCCAGCAGTTCCCCCCGGGATCACGAGCAGTACTTC. Translating it yields CASSSPRDHEQYF.

The V call is TRBV5-6, the J call TRBJ2-5; 7 bases fit TRBD1. V gave up 1 base and J gave up 0 bases; unmatched junction bases: 6. Per germline, CDR1 SGHDT and CDR2 YYEEEE. This CDR3 has 16 amino acids. DNA of the CDR3: TGTGCCAGCAGCTTGATGGCAGGGGGTAACCAAGAGACCCAGTACTTC. It specifies CASSLMAGGNQETQYF.

This chain joins TRBV12-5 and TRBJ2-1; D is perhaps TRBD1 (5 bases). The CDR3 spans 15 residues. Trimming took off 6 bases at V and 0 bases at J, with 12 bases between the two ends. From germline, CDR1 is LGHNT and CDR2 FRNRAP. The DNA of the CDR3 is TGTGCTAGTGGCGACGACAGAAGCTCCTACAATGAGCAGTTCTTC. This gives the protein CASGDDRSSYNEQFF.

The V gene is TRBV7-2, the J gene TRBJ2-1; TRBD1 aligns across 9 bases. Per the germline V gene, CDR1 is SGHTA and CDR2 is FQGNSA. The CDR3 length is 15 residues. Trimming at V came to 2 bases and at J to 3 bases, leaving 2 bases not matched to a gene. Here the CDR3 reads CASSLKTGGYNEQFF. The CDR3 coding sequence is TGTGCCAGCAGCTTAAAGACAGGGGGCTACAATGAGCAGTTCTTC.

Only a few counts were recorded for this clonotype. The CDR3 nucleotides are TGTGCCAGCAGCCCACACAGGGTTGAAGCTTTCTTT. This gives the protein CASSPHRVEAFF. V gene TRBV7-2 combines with J gene TRBJ1-1; D possibly corresponds to TRBD1 (6 bases). The CDR3 is 12 residues long. Germline loops: CDR1 SGHTA, CDR2 FQGNSA. Trimming removed 5 bases from V and 7 bases from J, with 11 bases in between.

In this sample, this clonotype turned up a few times. The V gene is TRBV28, the J gene TRBJ2-1; the D is unclear. Germline loops: CDR1 MDHEN, CDR2 SYDVKM. The CDR3 extends over 15 amino acids. V lost 1 base to trimming and J lost 3 bases, with 10 bases between them. The CDR3: CASSLSRYIYNEQFF. The CDR3 coding sequence is TGTGCCAGCAGTTTATCCAGGTACATCTACAATGAGCAGTTCTTC. The complete variable domain, with remaining parts taken from reference TRBV28 and TRBJ2-1, reads DVKVTQSSRYLVKRTGEKVFLECVQDMDHENMFWYRQDPGLGLRLIYFSYDVKMKEKGDIPEGYSVSREKKERFSLILESASTNQTSMYLCASSLSRYIYNEQFFGPGTRLTVL.

This clonotype appeared a few times. CDR3 in amino acids: CSADPFKREQYF. CDR3 DNA sequence: TGCAGTGCGGATCCATTTAAACGCGAGCAGTACTTC. The chain combines TRBV20-1 with TRBJ2-7; D is uncertain. Germline V gene sequence: CDR1 DFQATT, CDR2 SNEGSKA (reference sequence). The V end lost 6 bases, the J end lost 6 bases, and 15 bases lay between the germline ends. The CDR3 is made up of 12 amino acids.

In this sample, this clonotype turned up a few times. The gene calls are TRBV29-1 and TRBJ1-5; D remains ambiguous. The CDR3 runs 12 residues. V lost 6 bases, J lost 2 bases, and 8 bases lay in between. Germline V lookup: CDR1 SQVTM, CDR2 ANQGSEA. CDR3 sequence: CSVQNGNQPQHF. The DNA for the CDR3 is TGCAGCGTCCAAAATGGCAATCAGCCCCAGCATTTT.